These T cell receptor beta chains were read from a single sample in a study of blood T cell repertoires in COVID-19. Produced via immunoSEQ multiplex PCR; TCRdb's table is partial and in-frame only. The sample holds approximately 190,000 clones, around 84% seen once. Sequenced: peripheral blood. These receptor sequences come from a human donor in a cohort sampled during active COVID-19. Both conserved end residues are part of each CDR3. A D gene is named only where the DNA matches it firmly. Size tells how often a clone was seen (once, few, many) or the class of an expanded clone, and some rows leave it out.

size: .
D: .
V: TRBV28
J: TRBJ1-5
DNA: TGTGCCAGCTCTAACGGACTCCTCATAGACCAGCATTTT
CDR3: CASSNGLLIDQHF

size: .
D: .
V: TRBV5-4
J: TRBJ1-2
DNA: TGTGCCAGCAGCTGGTACGGGGGTTCAGGGGGCTACACCTTC
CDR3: CASSWYGGSGGYTF

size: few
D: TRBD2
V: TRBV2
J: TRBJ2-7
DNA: TGTGCCAGCAGCCCCACTAGGGAGGGCGAGCAGTACTTC
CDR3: CASSPTREGEQYF

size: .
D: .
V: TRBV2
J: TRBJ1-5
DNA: TGTGCCAGCAACCCGACTAGGGGAGGTCAGCCCCAGCATTTT
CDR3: CASNPTRGGQPQHF

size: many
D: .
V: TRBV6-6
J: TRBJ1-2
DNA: TGTGCCAGCAGTTATAGCTATGGCTACACCTTC
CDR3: CASSYSYGYTF

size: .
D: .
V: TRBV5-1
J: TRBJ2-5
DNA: TGCGCCAGCAGCTTGGTCGGGCGGGCGCAATTCCAAGAGACCCAGTACTTC
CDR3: CASSLVGRAQFQETQYF

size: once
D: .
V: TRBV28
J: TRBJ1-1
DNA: TGTGCCAGCAGTTTCATCCCCACCGACCCGCGGACTGAAGCTTTCTTT
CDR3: CASSFIPTDPRTEAFF

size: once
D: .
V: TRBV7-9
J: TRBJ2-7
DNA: TGTGCCAGCAGCTTACAGGGGTTTTATGGCGAGCAGTACTTC
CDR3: CASSLQGFYGEQYF

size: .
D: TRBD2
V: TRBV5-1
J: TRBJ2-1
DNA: TGCGCCAGCAGCTCACGAGCGCGGGAGAGGTACAATGAGCAGTTCTTC
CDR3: CASSSRARERYNEQFF

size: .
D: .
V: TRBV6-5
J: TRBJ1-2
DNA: TGTGCCAGCAGTAGCCGCTCGCAGGGCTCTCGGGGCTACACCTTC
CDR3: CASSSRSQGSRGYTF

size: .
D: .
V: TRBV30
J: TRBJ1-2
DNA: TGTGCCTGGAGTGGCGGGGGCGCTTCCCGTGGCTACACCTTC
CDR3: CAWSGGGASRGYTF

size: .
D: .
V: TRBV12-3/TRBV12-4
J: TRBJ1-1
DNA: TGTGCCAGCAGCGGGAGTTTGAACACTGAAGCTTTCTTT
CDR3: CASSGSLNTEAFF

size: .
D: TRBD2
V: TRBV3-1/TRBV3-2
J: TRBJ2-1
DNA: TGTGCCAGCAGCTCAGGACTAGTAGGGTACAATGAGCAGTTCTTC
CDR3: CASSSGLVGYNEQFF

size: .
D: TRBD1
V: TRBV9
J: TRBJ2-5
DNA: TGTGCCAGCAGCGTTACGGACAGGGGTGAAGAGACCCAGTACTTC
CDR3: CASSVTDRGEETQYF

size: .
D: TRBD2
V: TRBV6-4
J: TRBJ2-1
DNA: TGTGCCAGCAGTGACTCTGGCGGGAGGGCCCCAAATGAGCAGTTCTTC
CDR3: CASSDSGGRAPNEQFF

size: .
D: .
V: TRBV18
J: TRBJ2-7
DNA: TGTGCCAGCTCACCACCGGGGGGTGGCGAGCAGTACTTC
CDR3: CASSPPGGGEQYF

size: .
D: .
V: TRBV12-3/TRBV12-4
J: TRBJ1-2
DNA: TGTGCCAGCAGTTACGGCGGGCTCTATGGCTACACCTTC
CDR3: CASSYGGLYGYTF

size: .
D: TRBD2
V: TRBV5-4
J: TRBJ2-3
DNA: TGTGCCAGCAGCTGGACTAGCGGGGGAGGGACAGATACGCAGTATTTT
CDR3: CASSWTSGGGTDTQYF

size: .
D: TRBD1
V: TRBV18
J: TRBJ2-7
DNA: TGTGCCAGCTCATCCGGGACAGGGGAATACGAGCAGTACTTC
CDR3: CASSSGTGEYEQYF

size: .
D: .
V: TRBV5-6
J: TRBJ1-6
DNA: TGTGCCAGCAGCCTAAAGCCTAGCAATTTCGCACCCCTCCACTTT
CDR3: CASSLKPSNFAPLHF

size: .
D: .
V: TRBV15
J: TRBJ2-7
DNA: TGTGCCACCAGCAGAGATCTCAGATTCGAGCAGTACTTC
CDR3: CATSRDLRFEQYF

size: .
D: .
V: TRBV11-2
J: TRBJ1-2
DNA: TGTGCCAGCAGCTTTAGCCCCCGCGCTTATGGCTACACCTTC
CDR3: CASSFSPRAYGYTF

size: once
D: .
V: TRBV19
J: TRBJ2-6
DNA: TGTGCCAGTAGGCGGAACTCTGGGGCCAACGTCCTGACTTTC
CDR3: CASRRNSGANVLTF

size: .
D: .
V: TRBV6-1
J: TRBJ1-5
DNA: TGTGCCAGCAGTGACGGTCATAGCAATCAGCCCCAGCATTTT
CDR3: CASSDGHSNQPQHF

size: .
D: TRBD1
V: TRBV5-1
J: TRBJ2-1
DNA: TGCGCCAGCAGCTCCGGACAGGGGTGGGATGAGCAGTTCTTC
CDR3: CASSSGQGWDEQFF

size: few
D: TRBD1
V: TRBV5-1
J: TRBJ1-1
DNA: TGCGCCAGCAGCTTGGGGTCAGGGGGCCCCACTGAAGCTTTCTTT
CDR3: CASSLGSGGPTEAFF

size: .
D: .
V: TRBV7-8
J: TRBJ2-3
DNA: TGTGCCAGCAGCACCGGTCCTAGCACAGATACGCAGTATTTT
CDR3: CASSTGPSTDTQYF

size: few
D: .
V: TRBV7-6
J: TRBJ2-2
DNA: TGTGCCAGCAGCTCAAGACGGGTGGTCGGGGAGCTGTTTTTT
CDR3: CASSSRRVVGELFF

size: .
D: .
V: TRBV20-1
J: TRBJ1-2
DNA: TGCAGTGCTAGTACGGGGATCGACTATGGCTACACCTTC
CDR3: CSASTGIDYGYTF

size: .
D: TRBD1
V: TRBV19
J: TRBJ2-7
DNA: TGTGCCAGTAGTGCGGGACAGGGCTACGAGCAGTACTTC
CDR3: CASSAGQGYEQYF

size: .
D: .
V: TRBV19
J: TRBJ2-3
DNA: TGTGCCAGTAGTCCAAATCAAGCGGGGACAAGGGATACGCAGTATTTT
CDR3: CASSPNQAGTRDTQYF

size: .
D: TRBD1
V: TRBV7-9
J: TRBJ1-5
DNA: TGTGCCAGCAGCCGGGACAGGACCAATCAGCCCCAGCATTTT
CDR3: CASSRDRTNQPQHF

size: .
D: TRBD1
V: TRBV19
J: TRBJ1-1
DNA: TGTGCCAGTAGCCGAGACAGGGGGCTAATGAACACTGAAGCTTTCTTT
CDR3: CASSRDRGLMNTEAFF

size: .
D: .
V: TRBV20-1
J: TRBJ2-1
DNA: TGCAGTGCGTCGGTACTCCATGAGCAGTTCTTC
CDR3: CSASVLHEQFF

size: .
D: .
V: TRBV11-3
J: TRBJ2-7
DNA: TGTGCCAGCAGCTTAGAGGGGGGTTCCGAGCAGTACTTC
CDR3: CASSLEGGSEQYF

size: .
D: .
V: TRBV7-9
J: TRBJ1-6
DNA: TGTGCCAGCAGCTTACGAGGTACCGGGGATAATTCACCCCTCCACTTT
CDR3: CASSLRGTGDNSPLHF

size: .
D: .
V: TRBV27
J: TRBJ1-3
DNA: TGTGCCAGCAGCCGTAGTCATTCTGGAAACACCATATATTTT
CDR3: CASSRSHSGNTIYF

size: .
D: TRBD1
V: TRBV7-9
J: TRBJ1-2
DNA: TGTGCCAGCAGCTGGGACAGCAAATTTCGTGGCTACACCTTC
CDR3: CASSWDSKFRGYTF

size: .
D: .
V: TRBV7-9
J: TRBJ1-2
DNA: TGTGCCAGCAGCTGGACTTCAGCCAACAACTTAGGCTACACCTTC
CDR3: CASSWTSANNLGYTF

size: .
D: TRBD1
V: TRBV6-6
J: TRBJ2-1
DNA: TGTGCCAGCAGACGGACAGGGGATTACAATGAGCAGTTCTTC
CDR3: CASRRTGDYNEQFF

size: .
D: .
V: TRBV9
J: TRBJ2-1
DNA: TGTGCCAGCAGCGTAGGAAGCGGGCGTTCTTACAATGAGCAGTTCTTC
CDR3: CASSVGSGRSYNEQFF

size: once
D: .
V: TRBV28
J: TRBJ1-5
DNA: TGTGCCAGCAGTTTGGGGGGGAGTCGCCAGCCCCAGCATTTT
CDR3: CASSLGGSRQPQHF

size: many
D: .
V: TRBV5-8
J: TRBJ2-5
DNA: TGTGCCAGCAGCCGGTGGGGCAGGGAAGAGACCCAGTACTTC
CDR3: CASSRWGREETQYF

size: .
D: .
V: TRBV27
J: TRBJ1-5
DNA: TGTGCCAGCAGTTTGGCCAGGGGCCGACAGCCCCAGCATTTT
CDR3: CASSLARGRQPQHF

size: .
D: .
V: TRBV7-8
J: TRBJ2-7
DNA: TGTGCCAGCAGCTTCTCCCCCTCCTACGAGCAGTACTTC
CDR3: CASSFSPSYEQYF